The 21 T cell receptor beta chains presented below share a single source sample, sequenced in a study of shared clonotypes between healthy human individuals. Only CD45RO-negative cells positively selected for CCR7 counted as naive CD8 cells, so terminally differentiated effector memory CD45RA+ cells were excluded. The table came from immunoSEQ multiplex PCR; TCRdb's copy has only in-frame clones and leaves some out. This table holds 650,000 to 800,000 clones, around 92% found once. Sample: naive CD8+ T cells sorted from blood. Every receptor here comes from a man between 25 and 39 years old in good health.

The chain uses TRBV7-6 and TRBJ2-7; 9 nucleotides align to TRBD1. The CDR3 contains 15 residues. J was trimmed by 4 bases and V by 0 bases; bases with no gene match: 4. In germline, CDR1 is SGHVS, CDR2 FNYEAQ. This CDR3 is CASSLAGTGNYEQYF. As DNA, the CDR3 is TGTGCCAGCAGCTTAGCTGGGACAGGGAATTACGAGCAGTACTTC.

The chain uses TRBV5-5 and TRBJ1-1; a weak D match, TRBD1 (6 bases). V was cut by 2 bases and J by 0 bases, with 11 bases left in between. The CDR3 sequence is 15 residues long. The germline V gene encodes CDR1 SGHKS and CDR2 YYEKEE (reference sequence). The CDR3, as DNA: TGTGCCAGCAGCTTTTGGGACACCATGAACACTGAAGCTTTCTTT. As protein: CASSFWDTMNTEAFF.

This chain uses TRBV5-6 with TRBJ2-7; the D is unclear. CDR3 length: 13 amino acids. The germline V gene has CDR1 SGHDT and CDR2 YYEEEE. Trimming pared 4 bases from V and 5 bases from J, leaving 13 bases between. CDR3 protein: CASSTPLFDEQYF. DNA of the CDR3: TGTGCCAGCAGCACGCCCCTTTTTGACGAGCAGTACTTC.

The chain couples TRBV29-1 to TRBJ2-7; tentatively, D is TRBD1 (6 bases). CDR1 SQVTM and CDR2 ANQGSEA come from the germline V gene. V gave up 2 bases and J gave up 6 bases, with 11 bases separating them. The length of the CDR3 is 12 residues. The CDR3 nucleotides read TGCAGCGTTGAACCCTTAGGGGGCGAGCAGTACTTC. Its protein product is CSVEPLGGEQYF.

The genes are TRBV10-1 and TRBJ2-7; 8 bases map to TRBD1. Germline lookup yields CDR1 WNHNN and CDR2 SYGVQD (reference sequence). This CDR3 has 14 amino acids. The V gene end was trimmed by 5 bases and the J gene end by 1 base; junction bases not matched to a gene: 4. As DNA, the CDR3 is TGCGCCAGCAGTACTGACAGGGGATCCTACGAGCAGTACTTC. Translated, it gives CASSTDRGSYEQYF.

This clone occurred once. The rearrangement uses TRBV12-5 and TRBJ1-1; 8 positions agree with TRBD1. Trimming at V came to 1 base and at J to 4 bases, leaving 2 bases not matched to a gene. Germline assignment: CDR1 LGHNT and CDR2 FRNRAP. This CDR3 has 14 amino acids. The CDR3 loop is CASGLDRGGTEAFF. In DNA, the CDR3 is TGTGCTAGTGGTTTGGACAGGGGGGGCACTGAAGCTTTCTTT.

The genes are TRBV7-9 and TRBJ2-1; no clear D gene. This CDR3 spans 12 amino acids. Germline CDR1 reads SEHNR; CDR2 reads FQNEAQ (reference sequence). The ends were cut back, 3 bases at V and 7 bases at J, with 7 bases in the middle. CDR3 nucleotides: TGTGCCAGCAGCTTTCTAACTAATGAGCAGTTCTTC. Its protein product is CASSFLTNEQFF.

The chain has TRBV9 and TRBJ1-1; D is undetermined. V was pared by 7 bases and J by 4 bases, with 8 bases between. Germline V gene lookup returns CDR1 SGDLS and CDR2 YYNGEE. The CDR3 length is 11 residues. The CDR3 spells CASGEGTEAFF. In DNA, the CDR3 is TGTGCCAGCGGTGAGGGCACTGAAGCTTTCTTT.

The rearrangement uses TRBV6-5 and TRBJ2-7; D uncertain. Trimming left V 0 bases short and J 1 base short, with 10 bases between. Germline V gene data show CDR1 as MNHEY and CDR2 as SVGAGI. This CDR3 spans 15 amino acids. DNA of the CDR3: TGTGCCAGCAGTTACTCCTCCGCTGCTTCCTACGAGCAGTACTTC. Translating gives CASSYSSAASYEQYF.

The chain recombines TRBV6-5 with TRBJ2-5; tentative D call: TRBD2 (6 bases). This CDR3 contains 14 residues. The germline gives CDR1 MNHEY, CDR2 SVGAGI. With 0 bases removed from V and 4 bases from J, the gap between germline ends came to 9 bases. CDR3 protein: CASSYSTSLETQYF. Written as DNA, the CDR3 is TGTGCCAGCAGTTACTCGACTAGTTTAGAGACCCAGTACTTC.

The rearrangement uses TRBV15 and TRBJ2-7; TRBD2 might be the D (6 bases). The CDR3 sequence is 15 residues long. V was pared by 3 bases and J by 2 bases, with 14 bases between. The germline V gene encodes CDR1 LNHNV and CDR2 YYDKDF (reference sequence). CDR3 DNA: TGTGCCACCAGCAGTACCTTTAGCGGTACCTACGAGCAGTACTTC. Protein sequence: CATSSTFSGTYEQYF. Together with reference TRBV15 and TRBJ2-7, the CDR3 gives the full variable domain: DAMVIQNPRYQVTQFGKPVTLSCSQTLNHNVMYWYQQKSSQAPKLLFHYYDKDFNNEADTPDNFQSRRPNTSFCFLDIRSPGLGDTAMYLCATSSTFSGTYEQYFGPGTRLTVT.

The chain is built from TRBV7-9 and TRBJ1-1; D is ambiguous. CDR3 length: 12 amino acids. Trimming removed 3 bases from V and 3 bases from J, with 5 bases in between. Germline V gene sequence: CDR1 SEHNR, CDR2 FQNEAQ (reference sequence). CDR3 sequence reads: CASSFADTEAFF. Here the CDR3 DNA reads TGTGCCAGCAGCTTCGCGGACACTGAAGCTTTCTTT. The variable domain in full, with the rest retrieved from reference TRBV7-9 and TRBJ1-1, is DTGVSQNPRHKITKRGQNVTFRCDPISEHNRLYWYRQTLGQGPEFLTYFQNEAQLEKSRLLSDRFSAERPKGSFSTLEIQRTEQGDSAMYLCASSFADTEAFFGQGTRLTVV.

This clone was recorded only once. This chain links TRBV5-1 with TRBJ2-3; D unresolved. V dropped 3 bases and J dropped 1 base, with 3 bases sitting between them. Germline V CDR1 and CDR2: SGHRS, YFSETQ. The CDR3 runs 12 residues. The CDR3 bases are TGCGCCAGCAGCTCTGGCACAGATACGCAGTATTTT. It is translated as CASSSGTDTQYF. Full variable domain (outside the CDR3, taken from reference TRBV5-1 and TRBJ2-3): KAGVTQTPRYLIKTRGQQVTLSCSPISGHRSVSWYQQTPGQGLQFLFEYFSETQRNKGNFPGRFSGRQFSNSRSEMNVSTLELGDSALYLCASSSGTDTQYFGPGTRLTVL.

A remark on this clone: Other DNA sequences within the sample encode an identical CDR3. The chain is built from TRBV28 and TRBJ2-7, with TRBD1 as a possible D gene (6 bases). The germline V and J ends were trimmed by 5 bases and 4 bases, with 12 bases remaining between them. Per germline, CDR1 MDHEN and CDR2 SYDVKM. The CDR3 sequence is 13 residues long. CDR3 residues: CASSTGWAYEQYF. Written as DNA, the CDR3 is TGTGCCAGCAGTACAGGGTGGGCATACGAGCAGTACTTC.

The chain employs TRBV4-1 and TRBJ1-1, with a tentative D call TRBD1 (6 bases). CDR3 length equals 15 residues. CDR1 MGHRA and CDR2 YSYEKL come from the germline V gene. V was cut by 3 bases and J by 1 base, with 12 bases left in between. This CDR3 is CASSHVGGGNTEAFF. The DNA of the CDR3 is TGCGCCAGCAGCCACGTCGGAGGGGGGAACACTGAAGCTTTCTTT.

The rearrangement joins TRBV5-4 to TRBJ2-1, with 7 bases fitting TRBD2. The CDR3 is 16 amino acids. Germline V CDR1 and CDR2: SGHNT, YYREEE (reference sequence). With 4 bases clipped from V and 2 bases from J, the junction kept 9 bases outside the gene matches. CDR3 DNA sequence: TGTGCCAGCAGCCCGGAACTAGCGAAGACCTACAATGAGCAGTTCTTC. This sequence encodes CASSPELAKTYNEQFF. The entire variable domain, with the rest obtained from reference TRBV5-4 and TRBJ2-1, is as follows: ETGVTQSPTHLIKTRGQQVTLRCSSQSGHNTVSWYQQALGQGPQFIFQYYREEENGRGNFPPRFSGLQFPNYSSELNVNALELDDSALYLCASSPELAKTYNEQFFGPGTRLTVL.

The genes are TRBV7-9 and TRBJ1-2; possibly TRBD1 for D (5 bases). CDR3 length: 14 amino acids. The V gene's germline CDR1 is SEHNR and CDR2 FQNEAQ (reference sequence). The germline V and J ends were trimmed by 5 bases and 8 bases, with 18 bases remaining between them. The CDR3 loop is CASSVLSGGKGYTF. CDR3 bases: TGTGCCAGCAGCGTCCTCTCGGGGGGGAAGGGCTACACCTTC. Combining the CDR3 with reference TRBV7-9 and TRBJ1-2 gives the whole variable domain DTGVSQNPRHKITKRGQNVTFRCDPISEHNRLYWYRQTLGQGPEFLTYFQNEAQLEKSRLLSDRFSAERPKGSFSTLEIQRTEQGDSAMYLCASSVLSGGKGYTFGSGTRLTVV.

V usage is TRBV5-1 and J usage is TRBJ1-1; D perhaps matches TRBD1 (6 bases). Trimming cost V 4 bases and J 1 base, with 17 bases left between them. CDR3 length: 16 amino acids. Germline-derived CDR1 and CDR2 are SGHRS and YFSETQ. The CDR3 region has the DNA TGCGCCAGCAGCGATGCCCTAACAGGGAAGAACACTGAAGCTTTCTTT. Its protein is CASSDALTGKNTEAFF.

The V call is TRBV9, the J call TRBJ2-6; 9 nucleotides line up with TRBD1. This CDR3 is 19 amino acids long. Per germline, CDR1 SGDLS and CDR2 YYNGEE. V lost 1 base, J lost 0 bases, and 8 bases stayed unmatched. CDR3: CASSVLGTGPASGANVLTF. CDR3 nucleotides: TGTGCCAGCAGCGTACTCGGGACAGGGCCTGCCTCTGGGGCCAACGTCCTGACTTTC.

The chain combines TRBV2 with TRBJ1-4; D ambiguous. The CDR3 length is 11 residues. Germline V lookup: CDR1 SNHLY, CDR2 FYNNEI. V dropped 3 bases and J dropped 13 bases, with 9 bases sitting between them. The CDR3 bases are TGTGCCAGCAGTGAGGTTGTTGGACTGTTTTTT. Its translation is CASSEVVGLFF.

The V gene is TRBV2, the J gene TRBJ1-2; 7 bases align to TRBD1. The germline gives CDR1 SNHLY, CDR2 FYNNEI. With V trimmed by 5 bases and J by 3 bases, 9 bases remained unmatched. CDR3 size: 15 residues. The CDR3 here is CASSSLTGTDYGYTF. CDR3 DNA sequence: TGTGCCAGCAGTTCTTTGACGGGGACAGACTATGGCTACACCTTC.